Each of the 32 T cell receptor beta chains below was sequenced from the same sample in a study of blood T cell repertoires in COVID-19. The data were produced by immunoSEQ multiplex PCR, yet TCRdb's version contains in-frame clones alone and is incomplete. The repertoire holds about 410,000 clones, with 80% to 95% as singletons. Sequencing was performed on PBMCs or T cells enriched from blood (not recorded which). These receptors all come from a man between 18 and 29 years old who had recovered from COVID-19.

The genes are TRBV29-1 and TRBJ2-7; D perhaps matches TRBD2 (5 bases). The germline V and J ends were trimmed by 5 bases and 2 bases, with 10 bases remaining between them. Germline-derived CDR1 and CDR2 are SQVTM and ANQGSEA. The CDR3 is made up of 12 amino acids. The CDR3 DNA sequence: TGCAGCGTTTATGACGGGACCTACGAGCAGTACTTC. Encoded protein: CSVYDGTYEQYF.

The V call is TRBV27, the J call TRBJ2-4; 12 nucleotides line up with TRBD2. The CDR3 has 16 residues. V trimming: 8 bases; J trimming: 5 bases; junction bases outside the gene matches: 10. The germline V gene has CDR1 MNHEY and CDR2 SMNVEV (reference sequence). The CDR3 DNA follows: TGTGCCAGCGCTATTTTCGGACTAGCGGGACAAAACATTCAGTACTTC. Residues: CASAIFGLAGQNIQYF.

V usage is TRBV24-1 and J usage is TRBJ2-2; TRBD2 aligns across 8 bases. CDR1 KGHDR and CDR2 SFDVKD come from the germline V gene. The V gene end was trimmed by 7 bases and the J gene end by 5 bases; junction bases not matched to a gene: 11. The CDR3 length is 16 residues. The CDR3 DNA reads as TGTGCCACCAGCCCCCGCACAAGCGGGAGTACCGGGGAGCTGTTTTTT. Protein: CATSPRTSGSTGELFF.

V and J are TRBV5-6 and TRBJ2-1; TRBD2 might be the D (6 bases). Germline V gives CDR1 SGHDT, CDR2 YYEEEE. This CDR3 spans 17 amino acids. V lost 4 bases and J lost 2, with 19 bases in between. The CDR3, as DNA: TGTGCCAGCAGCGCACGAGGATCGGGGGAAGCCTACAATGAGCAGTTCTTC. Translating gives CASSARGSGEAYNEQFF.

The CDR3 sequence is CASSGAITNYGYTF. DNA for the CDR3: TGTGCCAGCAGTGGAGCCATCACTAACTATGGCTACACCTTC. J is TRBJ1-2 and V is TRBV6-1; unclear D gene. V shed 4 bases and J shed 0 bases, with 9 bases lying between them. This CDR3 region has 14 residues. Germline V gives CDR1 MNHNS, CDR2 SASEGT.

The V gene is TRBV7-9, the J gene TRBJ2-7; TRBD2 agrees at 10 bases. Trimming at V came to 4 bases and at J to 2 bases, leaving 5 bases not matched to a gene. The CDR3 is 15 residues long. Germline assignment: CDR1 SEHNR and CDR2 FQNEAQ (reference sequence). In DNA form, the CDR3 reads TGTGCCAGCAGCTCCACAGCGGGAGGGCCCTACGAGCAGTACTTC. This sequence encodes CASSSTAGGPYEQYF.

To note about this clone: Distinct nucleotide sequences in the sample also encode this CDR3. The chain has TRBV5-4 and TRBJ2-3; 11 positions match TRBD2. CDR3 length equals 16 residues. J lost 3 bases, V lost 4 bases, and 7 bases had no gene match. The germline V gene has CDR1 SGHNT and CDR2 YYREEE (reference sequence). Here the CDR3 DNA reads TGTGCCAGCAGCCTGAGACTAGCGGGGAGTACAGATACGCAGTATTTT. Its translation is CASSLRLAGSTDTQYF.

The chain uses TRBV7-8 and TRBJ1-1, with a weak D call TRBD1 (5 bases). Trimming stripped 2 bases from V and 6 bases from J, with 19 bases between. The CDR3 runs to 16 residues. CDR1 is SGHVS and CDR2 is FQNEAQ in the germline V gene. The CDR3 DNA follows: TGTGCCAGCAGCTTATGGGCCCAGGGAAGTCACGCTGAAGCTTTCTTT. This sequence encodes CASSLWAQGSHAEAFF.

V is TRBV5-1 and J is TRBJ2-1; 8 positions match TRBD1. CDR1 is SGHRS and CDR2 is YFSETQ in the germline V gene. Unmatched junction bases numbered 7, after V lost 0 bases and J lost 5 bases. This CDR3 has 16 amino acids. The DNA of the CDR3 is TGCGCCAGCAGCTTGGACACGGACAGGGTTAACAATGAGCAGTTCTTC. It translates to CASSLDTDRVNNEQFF.

This chain connects TRBV24-1 to TRBJ2-3; 8 positions agree with TRBD2. This CDR3 is 15 amino acids long. With 1 base clipped from V and 11 bases from J, the junction kept 10 bases outside the gene matches. Germline V lookup: CDR1 KGHDR, CDR2 SFDVKD. CDR3 DNA: TGTGCCACCAGTGATTTCAGCGGGAGTACGATGAAGCAGTATTTT. This sequence encodes CATSDFSGSTMKQYF.

The rearrangement links TRBV14 to TRBJ2-7; D perhaps matches TRBD1 (6 bases). Germline V CDR1 and CDR2: SGHDN, FVKESK. Trimming pared 4 bases from V and 4 bases from J, leaving 17 bases between. The CDR3 loop spans 15 amino acids. The CDR3 DNA is TGTGCCAGCAGCCCTTCTGTCAACAGGGTTTACGAGCAGTACTTC. Its protein is CASSPSVNRVYEQYF.

V and J are TRBV5-4 and TRBJ1-4, with D uncertain. The CDR3 runs to 15 residues. V was trimmed by 0 bases and J by 4 bases, leaving 10 bases between them. Germline V gives CDR1 SGHNT, CDR2 YYREEE (reference sequence). The CDR3 spells CASSLDQANNEKLFF. CDR3 DNA: TGTGCCAGCAGCTTGGACCAGGCTAATAATGAAAAACTGTTTTTT. Full variable domain (outside the CDR3, taken from reference TRBV5-4 and TRBJ1-4): ETGVTQSPTHLIKTRGQQVTLRCSSQSGHNTVSWYQQALGQGPQFIFQYYREEENGRGNFPPRFSGLQFPNYSSELNVNALELDDSALYLCASSLDQANNEKLFFGSGTQLSVL.

This clone was detected only once. V usage is TRBV7-8 and J usage is TRBJ2-1, with 7 bases matching TRBD1. The J segment lost 7 bases and the V segment lost 4 bases, leaving 7 bases of the junction unmatched. Looked up from germline, CDR1 is SGHVS and CDR2 is FQNEAQ. The CDR3 has 14 amino acids. The CDR3 loop is CASSSTDRANEQFF. Written as DNA, the CDR3 is TGTGCCAGCAGCTCCACAGACAGGGCGAATGAGCAGTTCTTC. The variable domain in full, with the rest retrieved from reference TRBV7-8 and TRBJ2-1, is GAGVSQSPRYKVAKRGQDVALRCDPISGHVSLFWYQQALGQGPEFLTYFQNEAQLDKSGLPSDRFFAERPEGSVSTLKIQRTQQEDSAVYLCASSSTDRANEQFFGPGTRLTVL.

This chain uses TRBV28 with TRBJ1-1; 7 bases line up with TRBD1. This CDR3 comprises 14 residues. Trimming cost V 6 bases and J 0 bases; bases outside gene matches: 4. Germline V lookup: CDR1 MDHEN, CDR2 SYDVKM. The CDR3 DNA reads TGTGCCAGCAGCCACGACAGGGTGAACACTGAAGCTTTCTTT. Translation: CASSHDRVNTEAFF.

This chain uses TRBV7-9 with TRBJ1-1, with TRBD1 as a possible D gene (6 bases). The ends were cut back, 8 bases at V and 1 base at J, with 20 bases in the middle. The CDR3 covers 16 residues. Germline V gives CDR1 SEHNR, CDR2 FQNEAQ (reference sequence). CDR3 residues: CASLPVAGAGNTEAFF. The CDR3 nucleotides are TGTGCCAGCCTCCCGGTCGCAGGGGCCGGGAACACTGAAGCTTTCTTT. Variable domain in full (rest from reference TRBV7-9 and TRBJ1-1): DTGVSQNPRHKITKRGQNVTFRCDPISEHNRLYWYRQTLGQGPEFLTYFQNEAQLEKSRLLSDRFSAERPKGSFSTLEIQRTEQGDSAMYLCASLPVAGAGNTEAFFGQGTRLTVV.

The chain uses TRBV30 and TRBJ1-1; 8 nucleotides align to TRBD1. With 3 bases clipped from V and 2 bases from J, the junction kept 5 bases outside the gene matches. Per germline, CDR1 GTSNPN and CDR2 SVGIG (reference sequence). This CDR3 is built from 14 residues. Written as DNA, the CDR3 is TGTGCCTGGAGCTCCGGGACAGGTAACACTGAAGCTTTCTTT. Its translation: CAWSSGTGNTEAFF. Variable domain in full (rest from reference TRBV30 and TRBJ1-1): SQTIHQWPATLVQPVGSPLSLECTVEGTSNPNLYWYRQAAGRGLQLLFYSVGIGQISSEVPQNLSASRPQDRQFILSSKKLLLSDSGFYLCAWSSGTGNTEAFFGQGTRLTVV.

CDR3 bases: TGTGCCAGCAGCTTATCGGTGGTTGTGAGGGGCAATCAGCCCCAGCATTTT. This encodes CASSLSVVVRGNQPQHF. The V gene is TRBV7-2, the J gene TRBJ1-5; D is unclear. This CDR3 spans 17 amino acids. The germline V gene encodes CDR1 SGHTA and CDR2 FQGNSA. V lost 2 bases to trimming and J lost 2 bases, with 16 bases between them.

The genes are TRBV5-6 and TRBJ2-1; 8 bases are shared with TRBD1. With 4 bases clipped from V and 9 bases from J, the junction kept 15 bases outside the gene matches. Germline CDR1 reads SGHDT; CDR2 reads YYEEEE. This CDR3 spans 16 amino acids. The CDR3 region is CASSRQGTTVAPEQFF. The CDR3 DNA follows: TGTGCCAGCAGCCGACAGGGGACGACAGTAGCCCCTGAGCAGTTCTTC.

This chain uses TRBV20-1 with TRBJ1-1; unclear D gene. The CDR3 has 16 amino acids. Germline V gene lookup returns CDR1 DFQATT and CDR2 SNEGSKA (reference sequence). Trimming stripped 3 bases from V and 0 bases from J, with 17 bases between. The DNA of the CDR3 is TGCAGTGCTAGTTCGCGGGCAGGAGGAGTGAACACTGAAGCTTTCTTT. It is translated as CSASSRAGGVNTEAFF.

The chain joins TRBV6-4 to TRBJ2-1, with TRBD2 identical over 7 bases. CDR1 MRHNA and CDR2 SNTAGT come from the germline V gene. V shed 5 bases and J 0 bases; nucleotides not matched to a gene: 4. The CDR3 is 15 amino acids. The CDR3 reads CASSRAGSSYNEQFF. CDR3 nucleotides: TGTGCCAGCAGTAGAGCGGGGAGCTCCTACAATGAGCAGTTCTTC.

The chain has TRBV3-1 (or the pseudogene TRBV3-2) and TRBJ1-1; no clear D. From germline, CDR1 is LGHDT and CDR2 YNNKEL (reference sequence). The V gene lost 6 bases and the J gene lost 0 bases, with 11 bases spanning the gap. The CDR3 length is 14 residues. The CDR3 nucleotides are TGTGCCAGCAGTTCCGACACGGTGAACACTGAAGCTTTCTTT. It yields the protein CASSSDTVNTEAFF.

The chain employs TRBV28 and TRBJ1-2; 7 bases fit TRBD1. The CDR3 loop spans 14 amino acids. The germline V gene encodes CDR1 MDHEN and CDR2 SYDVKM. J was trimmed by 2 bases and V by 6 bases; bases with no gene match: 6. In DNA form, the CDR3 reads TGTGCCAGCAGCTTTACGGGACAGAACTATGGCTACACCTTC. It codes for CASSFTGQNYGYTF.

The genes are TRBV5-1 and TRBJ1-1, with 7 bases identical to TRBD1. CDR3 length equals 15 residues. The V segment lost 1 base and the J segment 4 bases; nucleotides outside the gene matches: 7. CDR1 is SGHRS and CDR2 is YFSETQ in the germline V gene. This chain's CDR3 is CASSLIGGPGTEAFF. The CDR3 DNA follows: TGCGCCAGCAGCTTGATAGGGGGCCCAGGCACTGAAGCTTTCTTT.

The V and J genes are TRBV14 and TRBJ2-7, with 9 nucleotides matching TRBD1. CDR3 length: 16 amino acids. Germline V gene lookup returns CDR1 SGHDN and CDR2 FVKESK. With 0 bases clipped from V and 5 bases from J, the junction kept 8 bases outside the gene matches. For the CDR3, the DNA is TGTGCCAGCAGCCAAGAACTTTACAGGGGGCTAAACGAGCAGTACTTC. This translates into CASSQELYRGLNEQYF.

The chain carries TRBV12-5 and TRBJ1-5, with D unresolved. There are 11 residues in the CDR3. The V gene's germline CDR1 is LGHNT and CDR2 FRNRAP. Trimming stripped 6 bases from V and 5 bases from J, with 5 bases between. CDR3 in DNA: TGTGCTAGTGGCGTCTATCAGCCCCAGCATTTT. This sequence encodes CASGVYQPQHF. The full variable domain, in which reference TRBV12-5 and TRBJ1-5 provide the parts outside the CDR3, is DARVTQTPRHKVTEMGQEVTMRCQPILGHNTVFWYRQTMMQGLELLAYFRNRAPLDDSGMPKDRFSAEMPDATLATLKIQPSEPRDSAVYFCASGVYQPQHFGDGTRLSIL.

About this clone: At one end the junction does not follow the germline gene, possibly because of a read error. V and J are TRBV30 and TRBJ2-2; TRBD1 is a possible D gene (6 bases). Looked up from germline, CDR1 is GTSNPN and CDR2 is SVGIG (reference sequence). CDR3 length: 11 amino acids. DNA of the CDR3: TGTGCCTGGAGTGTCCAGGGACATTGGCTTTTT. It specifies CAWSVQGHWLF.

V gene TRBV18 combines with J gene TRBJ1-1; possible D gene TRBD1, 5 bases. V was shortened by 3 bases and J by 10 bases, with 21 bases between the two germline ends. Germline values: CDR1 KGHSH, CDR2 LQKENI. The CDR3 loop spans 15 amino acids. The CDR3 loop is CASSPGLGGPLGAFF. The CDR3 DNA follows: TGTGCCAGCTCACCGGGGCTCGGCGGACCCCTTGGAGCTTTCTTT.

The rearrangement links TRBV28 to TRBJ1-5; 7 nucleotides match TRBD1. J gave up 0 bases and V 7 bases, and 12 bases lay outside the gene matches. The CDR3 contains 17 residues. Per germline, CDR1 MDHEN and CDR2 SYDVKM. The chain's CDR3 is CASTRPGTVNSNQPQHF. The DNA for the CDR3 is TGTGCCAGCACCAGACCAGGGACAGTTAATAGCAATCAGCCCCAGCATTTT.

This sequence joins TRBV11-2 and TRBJ1-1, with a possible D match to TRBD1 (5 bases). This CDR3 contains 14 residues. V dropped 4 bases and J dropped 1 base, with 10 bases sitting between them. Germline V gene data show CDR1 as SGHAT and CDR2 as FQNNGV. The CDR3 sequence: CASSSGQANTEAFF. DNA for the CDR3: TGTGCCAGCAGCTCCGGACAAGCGAACACTGAAGCTTTCTTT.

This sequence joins TRBV28 and TRBJ1-1; 8 nucleotides line up with TRBD1. The V and J ends lost 3 bases and 2 bases, in that order; junction bases with no gene match: 2. Germline V gene data show CDR1 as MDHEN and CDR2 as SYDVKM. The CDR3 runs 14 residues. For the CDR3, the DNA is TGTGCCAGCAGTTTCGGACAGGGTAACACTGAAGCTTTCTTT. Residues: CASSFGQGNTEAFF.

The V and J genes are TRBV5-1 and TRBJ2-7; D may be TRBD1 (5 bases). Germline V lookup: CDR1 SGHRS, CDR2 YFSETQ. This CDR3 spans 14 amino acids. Trimming left V 4 bases short and J 5 bases short, with 16 bases between. The CDR3 region has the DNA TGCGCCAGCAGCGGTGGGGCAGGTACAAACGAGCAGTACTTC. As protein: CASSGGAGTNEQYF. Full variable domain (rest looked up from reference TRBV5-1 and TRBJ2-7): KAGVTQTPRYLIKTRGQQVTLSCSPISGHRSVSWYQQTPGQGLQFLFEYFSETQRNKGNFPGRFSGRQFSNSRSEMNVSTLELGDSALYLCASSGGAGTNEQYFGPGTRLTVT.

The rearrangement links TRBV28 to TRBJ1-5; a possible D gene is TRBD1 (5 bases). This CDR3 spans 16 amino acids. Trimming stripped 6 bases from V and 2 bases from J, with 17 bases between. In germline, CDR1 is MDHEN, CDR2 SYDVKM. CDR3 nucleotide sequence: TGTGCCAGCAGCCCCGGGGGGAGCCTAGGCAATCAGCCCCAGCATTTT. Amino acids: CASSPGGSLGNQPQHF.